A selection of T cell receptor beta chains follows, all from one sample in a study of regulatory T cells in long-lasting Graves disease. Each CDR3 protein is one row after TCRdb ran MiXCR on the multiplex PCR reads. The sample has some 350,000 distinct CDR3 sequences, under 20% seen once. In addition, the sample was reused for a study of T cells in Graves' hyperthyroidism and ophthalmopathy.

Material: peripheral blood mononuclear cells (PBMCs), obtained at new diagnosis, from a patient treated with antithyroid drugs. The receptors were gathered from a woman aged 18-29 years with Graves disease. CDR3s include the opening cysteine and the closing phenylalanine or tryptophan. Fields, in order: D gene, V gene, clone size, J gene, CDR3 protein, CDR3 DNA. D genes are given only for firm matches. Some rows mark clone size as missing; the rest say once, few, many or name a class of expanded clone.

D gene: -; V gene: TRBV10-3; clone size: -; J gene: TRBJ2-3; CDR3 protein: CAIRRQYSTDTQYF; CDR3 DNA: TGTGCCATCAGGAGACAGTATAGCACAGATACGCAGTATTTT
D gene: TRBD1; V gene: TRBV3-1; clone size: many; J gene: TRBJ1-6; CDR3 protein: CASSQGGWTGAPLHF; CDR3 DNA: TGTGCCAGCAGCCAAGGAGGATGGACAGGGGCCCCCCTCCACTTT
D gene: TRBD2; V gene: TRBV5-5; clone size: many; J gene: TRBJ2-5; CDR3 protein: CASSRGASGGGETQYF; CDR3 DNA: TGTGCCAGCAGCCGCGGGGCTAGCGGGGGCGGGGAGACCCAGTACTTC
D gene: TRBD1; V gene: TRBV29-1; clone size: many; J gene: TRBJ1-1; CDR3 protein: CSVEGKTGRNTEAFF; CDR3 DNA: TGCAGCGTTGAAGGAAAGACAGGGAGGAACACTGAAGCTTTCTTT
D gene: -; V gene: TRBV18; clone size: -; J gene: TRBJ1-4; CDR3 protein: CASSPQTGKTNVKLFF; CDR3 DNA: TGTGCCAGCTCGCCTCAAACAGGGAAAACTAATGTAAAACTGTTTTTT
D gene: -; V gene: TRBV5-1; clone size: many; J gene: TRBJ2-2; CDR3 protein: CASSIVNTGELFF; CDR3 DNA: TGCGCCAGCAGCATCGTGAACACCGGGGAGCTGTTTTTT
D gene: -; V gene: TRBV3-1; clone size: many; J gene: TRBJ2-3; CDR3 protein: CASSQEPSTQYF; CDR3 DNA: TGTGCCAGCAGCCAAGAACCGTCTACGCAGTATTTT
D gene: -; V gene: TRBV5-1; clone size: many; J gene: TRBJ2-6; CDR3 protein: CASSFSGASGANVLTF; CDR3 DNA: TGCGCCAGCAGCTTCTCGGGGGCCTCTGGGGCCAACGTCCTGACTTTC
D gene: -; V gene: TRBV16; clone size: few; J gene: TRBJ1-1; CDR3 protein: CASSQFMGNTEAFF; CDR3 DNA: TGTGCCAGCAGCCAATTCATGGGGAACACTGAAGCTTTCTTT
D gene: -; V gene: TRBV6-1; clone size: many; J gene: TRBJ2-2; CDR3 protein: CASRRNTNTGELFF; CDR3 DNA: TGTGCCAGCAGGAGGAACACGAACACCGGGGAGCTGTTTTTT
D gene: -; V gene: TRBV7-9; clone size: few; J gene: TRBJ2-3; CDR3 protein: CASSFGTSSTDTQYF; CDR3 DNA: TGTGCCAGCAGCTTCGGGACCTCTAGCACAGATACGCAGTATTTT
D gene: TRBD1; V gene: TRBV20-1; clone size: few; J gene: TRBJ1-6; CDR3 protein: CSARTGGINNSPLHF; CDR3 DNA: TGCAGTGCTCGCACAGGGGGAATTAATAATTCACCCCTCCACTTT
D gene: -; V gene: TRBV29-1; clone size: few; J gene: TRBJ1-1; CDR3 protein: CSVEITANTEAFF; CDR3 DNA: TGCAGCGTTGAAATAACGGCAAACACTGAAGCTTTCTTT
D gene: -; V gene: TRBV7-3; clone size: few; J gene: TRBJ2-2; CDR3 protein: CASSYQQGVGELFF; CDR3 DNA: TGTGCCAGCAGCTACCAGCAGGGTGTCGGGGAGCTGTTTTTT
D gene: -; V gene: TRBV2; clone size: many; J gene: TRBJ1-2; CDR3 protein: CASSEGWSRSYTF; CDR3 DNA: TGTGCCAGCAGTGAAGGGTGGTCAAGGAGCTACACCTTC
D gene: TRBD1; V gene: TRBV3-1; clone size: few; J gene: TRBJ1-4; CDR3 protein: CASSQLAGQGKLFF; CDR3 DNA: TGTGCCAGCAGCCAATTGGCGGGACAGGGAAAACTGTTTTTT
D gene: -; V gene: TRBV29-1; clone size: many; J gene: TRBJ2-1; CDR3 protein: CSVEGSRQGGQFQFF; CDR3 DNA: TGCAGCGTTGAAGGCTCCCGTCAGGGGGGGCAATTTCAGTTCTTC
D gene: TRBD1; V gene: TRBV3-1; clone size: once; J gene: TRBJ2-7; CDR3 protein: CASSQTTTGEKEYF; CDR3 DNA: TGTGCCAGCAGCCAAACAACGACAGGGGAGAAGGAGTACTTC
D gene: TRBD1; V gene: TRBV24-1; clone size: many; J gene: TRBJ1-1; CDR3 protein: CATSDRDSEAFF; CDR3 DNA: TGTGCCACCAGTGACAGGGACAGTGAAGCTTTCTTT
D gene: -; V gene: TRBV11-2; clone size: many; J gene: TRBJ2-7; CDR3 protein: CASSLDRGLAASYEQYF; CDR3 DNA: TGTGCCAGCAGCTTAGATCGTGGCCTAGCAGCCTCCTACGAGCAGTACTTC
D gene: TRBD2; V gene: TRBV13; clone size: many; J gene: TRBJ2-3; CDR3 protein: CASSRTPSGGDTQYF; CDR3 DNA: TGTGCCAGCAGCCGCACCCCTAGCGGAGGGGATACGCAGTATTTT
D gene: -; V gene: TRBV6-1; clone size: -; J gene: TRBJ1-6; CDR3 protein: CASRIETGSSLPLHF; CDR3 DNA: TGTGCCAGCAGGATAGAAACAGGGAGCAGTTTACCCCTCCACTTT
D gene: -; V gene: TRBV27; clone size: many; J gene: TRBJ2-7; CDR3 protein: CASSTQGYEQYF; CDR3 DNA: TGTGCCAGCAGTACCCAGGGATACGAGCAGTACTTC
D gene: TRBD2; V gene: TRBV6-1; clone size: many; J gene: TRBJ2-5; CDR3 protein: CASSLLPSGVNQETQYF; CDR3 DNA: TGTGCCAGCAGTCTCCTTCCCAGCGGGGTAAACCAAGAGACCCAGTACTTC
D gene: -; V gene: TRBV20-1; clone size: many; J gene: TRBJ2-3; CDR3 protein: CSARKVTLLTDTQYF; CDR3 DNA: TGCAGTGCTCGGAAAGTGACTCTGCTCACAGATACGCAGTATTTT
D gene: -; V gene: TRBV7-9; clone size: -; J gene: TRBJ2-7; CDR3 protein: CASSSGGTAAYEQYF; CDR3 DNA: TGTGCCAGCAGCTCAGGGGGGACGGCAGCCTACGAGCAGTACTTC
D gene: TRBD1; V gene: TRBV30; clone size: many; J gene: TRBJ1-1; CDR3 protein: CAWKKNRGLNTEAFF; CDR3 DNA: TGTGCCTGGAAAAAAAACAGGGGCTTGAACACTGAAGCTTTCTTT
D gene: TRBD1; V gene: TRBV6-1; clone size: many; J gene: TRBJ2-3; CDR3 protein: CASSETGVDTQYF; CDR3 DNA: TGTGCCAGCAGTGAGACAGGGGTAGATACGCAGTATTTT
D gene: -; V gene: TRBV20-1; clone size: many; J gene: TRBJ1-5; CDR3 protein: CSARATSENQPQHF; CDR3 DNA: TGCAGTGCTAGAGCAACCAGTGAGAATCAGCCCCAGCATTTT
D gene: -; V gene: TRBV24-1; clone size: few; J gene: TRBJ2-1; CDR3 protein: CATSDLNSVPYNEQFF; CDR3 DNA: TGTGCCACCAGTGATTTAAATAGCGTGCCCTACAATGAGCAGTTCTTC
D gene: TRBD1; V gene: TRBV5-1; clone size: many; J gene: TRBJ2-2; CDR3 protein: CASSPRQGMGTGELFF; CDR3 DNA: TGCGCCAGCAGCCCACGACAGGGAATGGGCACCGGGGAGCTGTTTTTT
D gene: -; V gene: TRBV11-2; clone size: -; J gene: TRBJ2-3; CDR3 protein: CASSPRRGNTDTQYF; CDR3 DNA: TGTGCCAGCAGCCCCCGCCGGGGGAACACAGATACGCAGTATTTT
D gene: TRBD1; V gene: TRBV7-9; clone size: few; J gene: TRBJ1-1; CDR3 protein: CASSLYQGAGNTEAFF; CDR3 DNA: TGTGCCAGCAGCTTGTACCAGGGGGCTGGGAACACTGAAGCTTTCTTT
D gene: -; V gene: TRBV6-1; clone size: many; J gene: TRBJ2-5; CDR3 protein: CASSKHFQGQETQYF; CDR3 DNA: TGTGCCAGCAGCAAACACTTCCAGGGTCAAGAGACCCAGTACTTC
D gene: -; V gene: TRBV11-3; clone size: once; J gene: TRBJ2-1; CDR3 protein: CASSLEVGGEQFF; CDR3 DNA: TGTGCCAGCAGCTTAGAGGTCGGGGGTGAGCAGTTCTTC